This T cell receptor beta chain was captured in a study of cytomegalovirus exposure and HLA in healthy donors (dated by TCRdb to about 2017). About the study as a whole: An earlier analysis of under 600 of the donors reported approximately 300 Gb of sequence data and some 120 million unique TCR beta sequences from about 200 million T cells. An early release that covered about 600 HLA-typed donors contained around 300 gigabases of sequencing data and around 80 million unique TCR sequences. Of the 300 to 450 genotyped donors, 75% to 85% were placed in the genetic ancestry cluster associated with self-reported Caucasian donors. The study aimed to test whether cataloging public T cell receptors could reveal signatures of past pathogen exposure. The T cell repertoires of 666 subjects were profiled by immunosequencing and related to cytomegalovirus serostatus. Along with the approximately 670-subject first cohort, a separate validation cohort of more than 90 different subjects was used. To predict cytomegalovirus infection status, the study combined high-throughput TCR immunosequencing, statistical association of individual TCRs with disease status, and machine learning. To study patterns of TCR occurrence, a later analysis re-analyzed previously published TCR beta repertoires from hundreds of donors and added high-resolution HLA genotyping. In the later analysis, no new phenotypic data were used to find candidate immune exposures; instead, reliance was placed on TCR beta sequences and their occurrence across donors. To decide whether each TCR beta V gene segment behaved as functional or pseudogenic, an earlier analysis of some 600 of the donors relied on high-throughput TCR beta sequencing. Donor age, sex, ethnicity and CMV serostatus were collected together with the repertoire data. A later genetic analysis took genome-wide SNP genotypes for about 55% of the 666 donors and used that subset as a discovery cohort. All discovery cohort repertoires had been generated using a single sequencing platform. HLA typing covered class I and class II loci at four-digit resolution. The number of donors typed differed by locus, with roughly 620-630 for A, B, C, DRB1 and DQB1, around 500 for DQA1, approximately 570 for DPA1, and around 430 for DPB1. Several DR-DQ haplotypes were handled as single units for association and clustering because linkage in the cohort was strong. Among several hundred genotyped donors of the cohort, an average of roughly 230,000 unique TCR beta nucleotide sequences was sequenced per donor, of which roughly 17% were non-productive.

Library construction relied on the immunoSEQ multiplex PCR assay. For the multiplex PCR, a mixture combining 60 forward primers for TCR Vbeta segments and 13 reverse primers for TCR Jbeta segments was used. The CDR3 region of rearranged TCR beta genes was amplified from genomic DNA by a multiplex PCR assay. The amplified TCR beta libraries were sequenced on the Illumina HiSeq System as 87-base-pair reads. On the authors' methods: In a later analysis, some 80 million unique TCR beta chains were counted across the 650 to 700 repertoires, and roughly 11 million of these chains were shared by at least two donors. Raw reads were error-corrected and collapsed into unique sequences with a nearest-neighbor algorithm that merged closely related sequences to remove PCR and sequencing errors. V, D and J gene segments were assigned by aligning CDR3 sequences to IMGT reference sequences. For a sequence to be retained, a match of at least six nucleotides was required to both a V gene segment and a J gene segment. A rearrangement was called productive if the CDR3 had no stop codons and remained in frame with V and J, and every other rearrangement was called non-productive. Following IMGT convention, CDR3 was defined as the stretch from the second conserved V-encoded cysteine to the conserved J-encoded phenylalanine. The earlier analysis of some 580 of the donors excluded any sequence lacking an unambiguous match to a single V gene segment. In an earlier analysis of some 590 of the donors, V segments were called functional above 56.7% productive rearrangements and were called segregating when the between-donor standard deviation exceeded 5%. A statistical classification framework was built for diagnosing cytomegalovirus status from the catalog of TCR beta chain sequences. A later analysis assigned V and J genes by comparing TCR nucleotide sequences with IMGT/GENE-DB human TR gene sequences. Using the TCRdist pipeline, a later analysis assigned CDR3 sequences along with most-parsimonious VDJ recombination scenarios. In a later analysis, each TCR beta chain was defined by its CDR3 amino acid sequence together with its V-gene family, and reads lacking a unique V-gene family were excluded. A later analysis removed 592 highly shared, low-generation-probability nucleotide sequences to deal with suspected cross-contamination and a sequencing artifact. In a later analysis, a clonal expansion index was calculated for each public chain from normalized within-repertoire ranks of inferred template counts. In a later analysis, generation probabilities were computed using a VDJ recombination model fitted to out-of-frame rearrangements, and the results were checked against IGoR. In a later analysis, hypergeometric tests were used to score TCR-TCR, TCR-HLA and TCR-CMV co-occurrence, with a repertoire-size bias correction applied to TCR pairs. False discovery rates were estimated in a later analysis by permuting HLA or CMV assignments 20 times. In a later analysis, co-occurring TCRs were grouped using DBSCAN, with TCRdist sequence similarity added in when clustering inside HLA-allele-positive subsets. Repertoires with fewer than 30,000 or more than 120,000 public chains, plus five repertoires with anomalous nucleotide sharing, were excluded from co-occurrence clustering. The source is immuneACCESS, and TCRdb retained only in-frame sequences with V and J called. Part of the clones is not carried over; for the studies checked, unresolved V genes explain less than half of this, and the remainder is unexplained. V, J and clone size are those of that table, while D and trimming were read from the DNA. The sample yields around 200,000 clones; under 80% were counted once. The leading ten clones occupy more than 4.5% of the sample.

Its CDR3 holds 16 amino acids, cysteine through phenylalanine. Of all the DNA, just the CDR3 is kept, 48 bases in frame from base 1. V lost 5 bases and J lost 4 bases; the stretch between them is 20 bases long. According to the germline V gene (reference sequence), CDR1 reads PRHDT and CDR2 reads FYEKMQ. The full study reports these points: In vitro tests confirmed that three of the cytomegalovirus-associated TCR beta chains recognize cytomegalovirus antigens. According to a later analysis, most CMV-associated TCR beta chains appeared to be HLA-restricted, and the HLA associations seemed to be driven largely by CMV exposure. Correlated functional status among segregating V segments might be attributable to linkage disequilibrium, but an unknown experimental factor could not be ruled out. The sequencing pipeline was judged likely to have produced a cluster of highly shared sequence variants as a technical artifact. A later analysis found that TCR association rates varied across HLA loci, with DRB1 alleles showing the most associated TCRs and HLA-C alleles the fewest. In an earlier analysis of more than 500 of the donors, most TCR beta V segments appeared in productive rearrangements about 87% or about 30% of the time, broadly matching IMGT annotations. Presence/absence analyses assumed roughly uniform sequencing depth across donors, an assumption that may not hold. A further reported finding was that TCR beta sequences accurately predicted the HLA-A and HLA-B alleles for most subjects in the first cohort. The earlier analysis of almost 600 of the donors excluded some 15 rarely observed V segments, including chromosome 9 orphons, because counts were too low. A total of some 180 TCR beta chains were listed by the study as associated with cytomegalovirus. In a later analysis, HLA-associated TCR beta chains showed more clonal expansion and lower generation probabilities than non-associated chains that were equally common. Because HLA typing was unavailable for some donors at each locus, only the typed subset was used in association tests. When HLA alleles, especially DR and DQ, strongly co-occurred, TCR associations were difficult to assign to individual alleles. At a false discovery rate of 0.05, a later analysis linked 16,951 TCR beta sequences to specific HLA alleles. In a later genetic analysis, a missense DCLRE1C variant was associated with V-gene and J-gene trimming of TCR beta chains, and the association was replicated in an independent cohort. Most TCR sequences were observed very rarely across donors, whereas some public TCRs were present in many individuals. The only immune exposure information available for the cohort was CMV serostatus. The authors suggested that the approach could potentially be extended to other disease states and immunological phenotypes. The 87-base-pair reads could not distinguish some IMGT-functional V segments, including TRBV6-2 and TRBV6-3, so those segments were excluded. The cohort was sequenced for TCR beta chains only, and without alpha or paired-chain data the features that could be detected were limited. A later analysis reported that several top co-occurrence clusters appeared linked to parvovirus B19, influenza, CMV and Epstein-Barr virus. Cytomegalovirus status was reported to be diagnosed by the classifier with high specificity and sensitivity in both the original and validation cohorts. According to a later genetic analysis, donors in an Asian-associated ancestry cluster had fewer N-insertions in productive TCRs than the approximately 700-donor mean.

As regards this clone: It has no known antigen specificity. Base qualities are missing; no much larger clone stands one base away.

The cohort was made up of roughly 670 healthy bone marrow donors. At the time of sampling, all cohort members were nominally healthy, though unrecorded immune exposures were likely present. The donor was CMV seropositive and was included in the group of 289 seropositive cohort members. Each donor provided a peripheral blood sample, and peripheral blood mononuclear cells were used for TCR beta sequencing. Genomic DNA extraction from the blood cell samples was performed with the Qiagen DNeasy Blood Extraction Kit. The rearranged segments are TRBV13 and TRBJ1-2, with the D gene not clear enough to name. This sequence was found in a man aged 25 to 40 in good health and CMV-seropositive. Input material: PBMCs. The DNA sequence reads TGTGCCAGCAGCCCTGGGCACGGCAGAGAACTCTATGGCTACACCTTC. It translates as CASSPGHGRELYGYTF.